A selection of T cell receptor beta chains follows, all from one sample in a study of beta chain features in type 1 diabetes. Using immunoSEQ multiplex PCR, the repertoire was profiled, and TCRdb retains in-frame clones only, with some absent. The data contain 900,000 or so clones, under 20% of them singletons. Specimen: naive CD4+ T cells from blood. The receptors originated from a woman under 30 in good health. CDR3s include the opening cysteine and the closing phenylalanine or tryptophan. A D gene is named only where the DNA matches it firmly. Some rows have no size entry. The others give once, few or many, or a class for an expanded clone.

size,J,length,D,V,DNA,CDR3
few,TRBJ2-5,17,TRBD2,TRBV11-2,TGTGCCAGCAGCTTAGGGCCTACTAGCGGACGACCAGAGACCCAGTACTTC,CASSLGPTSGRPETQYF
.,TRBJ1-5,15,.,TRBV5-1,TGCGCCAGCCGGGGCAAGCTTTATAGCAATCAGCCCCAGCATTTT,CASRGKLYSNQPQHF
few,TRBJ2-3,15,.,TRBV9,TGTGCCAGCAGCGCTGCCGGACACCCCACAGATACGCAGTATTTT,CASSAAGHPTDTQYF
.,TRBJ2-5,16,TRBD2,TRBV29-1,TGCAGCGTTGGAGGTCTAAGGCGGGAGTTCGGAGAGACCCAGTACTTC,CSVGGLRREFGETQYF
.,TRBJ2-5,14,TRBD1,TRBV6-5,TGTGCCAGCAGTTTCGGACAGGTCGGGGAGACCCAGTACTTC,CASSFGQVGETQYF
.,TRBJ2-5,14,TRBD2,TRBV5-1,TGCGCCAGCAGCTTGGGACTAGCTGGGGAGACCCAGTACTTC,CASSLGLAGETQYF
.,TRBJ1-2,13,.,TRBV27,TGTGCCAGCAGTTCCATACCAAACTATGGCTACACCTTC,CASSSIPNYGYTF
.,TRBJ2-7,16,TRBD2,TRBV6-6,TGTGCCAGCAGTTACTCGATGACGCGGGGGGGGTACGAGCAGTACTTC,CASSYSMTRGGYEQYF
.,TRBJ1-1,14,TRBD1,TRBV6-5,TGTGCCACCTGGGGGGGACAGGGAGTCACTGAAGCTTTCTTT,CATWGGQGVTEAFF
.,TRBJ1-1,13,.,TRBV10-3,TGTGCCATCAGTGAGCTCCGAATGGGGACGGCTTTCTTT,CAISELRMGTAFF
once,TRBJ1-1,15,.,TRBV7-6,TGTGCCAGCAGACCTACCCGTGACGAGGGCACTGAAGCTTTCTTT,CASRPTRDEGTEAFF
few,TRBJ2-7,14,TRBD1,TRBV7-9,TGTGCCAGCAGCTGGGACAGGGGGGTCCACGAGCAGTACTTC,CASSWDRGVHEQYF
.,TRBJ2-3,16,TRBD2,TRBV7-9,TGTGCCAGCAGCCAGGGACTAGCCTATAGCACAGATACGCAGTATTTT,CASSQGLAYSTDTQYF
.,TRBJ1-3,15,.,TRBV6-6,TGTGCCAGCAGTTATTCCCAGTTCTCTGGAAACACCATATATTTT,CASSYSQFSGNTIYF
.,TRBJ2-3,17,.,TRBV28,TGTGCCAGCAGTTTAGGTCTAAGCGCCGGGTGGGCAGATACGCAGTATTTT,CASSLGLSAGWADTQYF
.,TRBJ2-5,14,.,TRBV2,TGTGCCAGCAGTGAAGGGACAGCCCCAGAGACCCAGTACTTC,CASSEGTAPETQYF
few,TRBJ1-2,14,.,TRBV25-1,TGTGCCAGCAGCGATCCCGGGACCTTCCATGGCTACACCTTC,CASSDPGTFHGYTF
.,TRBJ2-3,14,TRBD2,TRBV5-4,TGTGCCGGAGGAGGGGAGGGCCAGAGAGATACGCAGTATTTT,CAGGGEGQRDTQYF
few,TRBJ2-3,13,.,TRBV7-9,TGTGCCAGCAGCTTAGCTAGCACAGATACGCAGTATTTT,CASSLASTDTQYF